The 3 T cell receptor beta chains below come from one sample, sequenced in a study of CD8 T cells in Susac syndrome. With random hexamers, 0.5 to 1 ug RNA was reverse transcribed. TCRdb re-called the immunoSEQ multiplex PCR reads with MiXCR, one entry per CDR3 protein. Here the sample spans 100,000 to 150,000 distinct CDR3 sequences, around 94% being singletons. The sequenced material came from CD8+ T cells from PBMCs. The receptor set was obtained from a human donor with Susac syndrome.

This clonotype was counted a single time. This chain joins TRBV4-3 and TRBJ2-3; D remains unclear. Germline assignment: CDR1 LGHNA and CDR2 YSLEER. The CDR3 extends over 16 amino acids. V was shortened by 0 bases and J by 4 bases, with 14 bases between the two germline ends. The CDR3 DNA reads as TGCGCCAGCAGCCAAGATCCATCCCGGATGCCAGATACGCAGTATTTT. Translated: CASSQDPSRMPDTQYF.

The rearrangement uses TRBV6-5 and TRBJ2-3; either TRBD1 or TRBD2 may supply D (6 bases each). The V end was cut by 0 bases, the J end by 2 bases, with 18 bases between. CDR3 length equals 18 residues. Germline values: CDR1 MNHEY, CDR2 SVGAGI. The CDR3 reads CASSYSWGADPPTDTQYF. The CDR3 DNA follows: TGTGCCAGCAGTTACTCTTGGGGGGCCGACCCCCCCACAGATACGCAGTATTTT.

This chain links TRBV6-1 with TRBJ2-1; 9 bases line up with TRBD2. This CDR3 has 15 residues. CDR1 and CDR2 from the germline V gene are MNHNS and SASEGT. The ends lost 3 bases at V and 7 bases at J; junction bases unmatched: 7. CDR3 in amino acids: CASSEAGGRKNEQFF. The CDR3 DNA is TGTGCCAGCAGTGAGGCGGGAGGGAGAAAAAATGAGCAGTTCTTC.